This T cell receptor beta chain was documented in a study of T cells in localized non-small cell lung cancer (TCRdb year 2020). Regarding the research as a whole: The study analyzed T cell repertoires of a few hundred early-stage NSCLC patients, comparing tumors and uninvolved tumor-adjacent lungs. The cohort comprised around 240 treatment-naïve NSCLC patients with resected, localized lung tumors. A mean age of 66.3 years was recorded for the NSCLC patients, of whom 120 to 150 were male and more than 85 were female. On the study overall, not on this receptor specifically: Uninvolved tumor-adjacent lung showed the highest T cell clonality, higher than tumor, which suggests more focused antigenic responses in the adjacent lung. Longer overall survival was associated with higher blood T cell density, whereas shorter survival was associated with higher adjacent-lung clonality. Because multi-region tumor sequencing was not done, intratumor heterogeneity could not be ruled out. Since the design was exploratory, TCR variables were selected using unadjusted p-values with no false-discovery rate correction. A median of 57 of the top 100 tumor clones turned up in the paired uninvolved adjacent lung, and roughly 28 of those clones also ranked among the top 100 of that same adjacent lung.

The immunoSEQ Assay was used to sequence TCR beta CDR3 regions from DNA. Under the source paper's analysis protocol: T cell density was computed as TCR beta template counts normalized to usable DNA estimated by amplifying housekeeping genes. Using the preseqR package, richness was estimated by extrapolating to 120,000 templates for tissue samples and 400,000 templates for PBMC samples. Clonality was taken to be one minus Pielou's evenness. To identify tissue-enriched TCRs, differential abundance testing was run on productive amino-acid clonotypes with a minimum total count of 5 and an alpha of 0.1. Repertoire overlap between compartments was quantified with the Jaccard Index and Morisita Overlap Index. GLIPH grouped TCR beta CDR3s together with public tetramer-defined viral CDR3s, and a viral motif had to include at least three viral sequences and also show V-gene enrichment. TCRdb took this table from immuneACCESS and kept in-frame rearrangements with V and J called. Such tables lack part of the clones; where checked against another copy, unresolved V genes explain under half of the gap, and the rest is unexplained. V and J calls and clone size are as listed in that table; D and trimming were resolved from the DNA. Recorded for this sample are roughly 84,000 clones; 85% to 90% of them occurred a single time. The ten largest clones capture less than 25% of the sample.

At diagnosis, peripheral blood, uninvolved tumor-adjacent lung and tumor were collected and were preserved as a mix of fresh-frozen and FFPE material. For TCR repertoire profiling, blood samples were analyzed as peripheral blood mononuclear cells. The CDR3 spans 14 residues, from the cysteine through the phenylalanine. The read is trimmed to its CDR3 DNA, 42 bases read in frame from base 1. For CDR1 and CDR2, the germline V gene lists MNHNS and SASEGT. V is cut by 6 bases and J by 2 bases, and the space between the germline ends is 13 bases. Comments on this clone: Its binding antigen is unknown. No base quality information exists; no much larger clone differs at one position.

The receptor was derived from a woman aged 35 to 75 with stage I squamous cell lung carcinoma. This sequence uses TRBV6-1 and TRBJ1-2, with the D segment identity uncertain. Sequenced here: peripheral blood, sampled before any cancer treatment. CDR3 sequence: CASSVMDGNYGYTF. The nucleotide sequence is given as TGTGCCAGCAGCGTCATGGACGGCAACTATGGCTACACCTTC.